This is a list of T cell receptor beta chains from one sample in a study of CD4+ T cells in melanoma. Profiled with immunoSEQ multiplex PCR; TCRdb holds only in-frame clones, not every one. Altogether around 100,000 clones are present, 92% being singletons, with the ten largest covering 3% to 4%. Input material: peripheral blood. These receptors were collected from a human donor with melanoma. Each CDR3 is given with its conserved first and last residue. D genes are given only for firm matches. Only part of the rows carry a size: once, few, many, or a class if the clone is expanded.

j_call: TRBJ2-5
v_call: TRBV5-1
d_call: .
clone_size: .
cdr3_nt: TGCGCCAGCAGCTTGGAAGGTTTTGGGGAGACCCAGTACTTC
cdr3_aa: CASSLEGFGETQYF

j_call: TRBJ1-6
v_call: TRBV30
d_call: .
clone_size: .
cdr3_nt: TGTGCCTGGAGTAGGCGTCCAGGGGAAAATTCACCCCTCCACTTT
cdr3_aa: CAWSRRPGENSPLHF

j_call: TRBJ1-5
v_call: TRBV27
d_call: TRBD1
clone_size: .
cdr3_nt: TGTGCCAGCAGTTCACTACCGGGACAGGGATTAAATCAGCCCCAGCATTTT
cdr3_aa: CASSSLPGQGLNQPQHF

j_call: TRBJ2-3
v_call: TRBV14
d_call: .
clone_size: .
cdr3_nt: TGTGCCAGCAGCCAAGGCGGGCCCTTCACAGATACGCAGTATTTT
cdr3_aa: CASSQGGPFTDTQYF

j_call: TRBJ1-3
v_call: TRBV10-3
d_call: .
clone_size: .
cdr3_nt: TGTGCCATCACCCCAGGGTTGTCTGGAAACACCATATATTTT
cdr3_aa: CAITPGLSGNTIYF

j_call: TRBJ1-2
v_call: TRBV28
d_call: .
clone_size: .
cdr3_nt: TGTGCCAGCACCCACCTCTTGGGGCTTCCCGGGACATCTAACTATGGCTACACCTTC
cdr3_aa: CASTHLLGLPGTSNYGYTF

j_call: TRBJ2-1
v_call: TRBV9
d_call: .
clone_size: .
cdr3_nt: TGTGCCAGCAGCGGAGCCCAAATTACCGGGGGCACTTACAATGAGCAGTTCTTC
cdr3_aa: CASSGAQITGGTYNEQFF

j_call: TRBJ1-5
v_call: TRBV27
d_call: .
clone_size: once
cdr3_nt: TGTGCCAGCAGTCGAAACAATCAGCCCCAGCATTTT
cdr3_aa: CASSRNNQPQHF

j_call: TRBJ1-1
v_call: TRBV6-1
d_call: .
clone_size: once
cdr3_nt: TGTGCCAGCAGTGAAGCTAGACAGAACACTGAAGCTTTCTTT
cdr3_aa: CASSEARQNTEAFF

j_call: TRBJ2-3
v_call: TRBV11-2
d_call: TRBD1
clone_size: .
cdr3_nt: TGTGCCAGCAGCCAAGACAGGGGAACAGATACGCAGTATTTT
cdr3_aa: CASSQDRGTDTQYF

j_call: TRBJ1-2
v_call: TRBV5-6
d_call: .
clone_size: .
cdr3_nt: TGTGCCAGCAGCTTGGTCGGGAGAGCTAACTATGGCTACACCTTC
cdr3_aa: CASSLVGRANYGYTF

j_call: TRBJ2-5
v_call: TRBV5-4
d_call: .
clone_size: .
cdr3_nt: TGTGCCAGCAGCTTCAGAGAGACCCAGTACTTC
cdr3_aa: CASSFRETQYF

j_call: TRBJ1-1
v_call: TRBV2
d_call: .
clone_size: .
cdr3_nt: TGTGCCAGCATCACAGAAATGAACACTGAAGCTTTCTTT
cdr3_aa: CASITEMNTEAFF

j_call: TRBJ1-6
v_call: TRBV18
d_call: .
clone_size: .
cdr3_nt: TGTGCCAGCTCACCACGTCAGGGTTTTAATTCACCCCTCCACTTT
cdr3_aa: CASSPRQGFNSPLHF

j_call: TRBJ2-5
v_call: TRBV7-3
d_call: .
clone_size: .
cdr3_nt: TGTGCCAGCAGCCCCTCAGGGAGGGGGGCACAAGAGACCCAGTACTTC
cdr3_aa: CASSPSGRGAQETQYF

j_call: TRBJ2-2
v_call: TRBV9
d_call: .
clone_size: .
cdr3_nt: TGTGCCAGCAGCGCAGGCCCCGGGGAGCTGTTTTTT
cdr3_aa: CASSAGPGELFF

j_call: TRBJ2-7
v_call: TRBV4-3
d_call: .
clone_size: .
cdr3_nt: TGCGCCAGCAGCCAAGGTATAGGGGGCTACGAGCAGTACTTC
cdr3_aa: CASSQGIGGYEQYF

j_call: TRBJ2-7
v_call: TRBV7-2
d_call: TRBD2
clone_size: .
cdr3_nt: TGTGCCAGCAGCACCCGGAGCGGGGTGAGTCACTACGAGCAGTACTTC
cdr3_aa: CASSTRSGVSHYEQYF

j_call: TRBJ1-1
v_call: TRBV7-2
d_call: .
clone_size: .
cdr3_nt: TGTGCCAGCAGCTTAAATAAGAACACTGAAGCTTTCTTT
cdr3_aa: CASSLNKNTEAFF

j_call: TRBJ1-1
v_call: TRBV4-2
d_call: .
clone_size: few
cdr3_nt: TGTGCCAGCAGCCCTCCTAGGGTAAGAGAAGCTTTCTTT
cdr3_aa: CASSPPRVREAFF

j_call: TRBJ2-5
v_call: TRBV29-1
d_call: TRBD1
clone_size: .
cdr3_nt: TGCAGCGCTACCCCGGGACAGGGGACCCAAGAGACCCAGTACTTC
cdr3_aa: CSATPGQGTQETQYF

j_call: TRBJ2-1
v_call: TRBV5-4
d_call: TRBD2
clone_size: .
cdr3_nt: TGTGCCAGCAGCTTGGCCCCTAGCGGGGGAATCTACAATGAGCAGTTCTTC
cdr3_aa: CASSLAPSGGIYNEQFF

j_call: TRBJ2-2
v_call: TRBV5-4
d_call: .
clone_size: .
cdr3_nt: TGTGCCAGCAGCTTGGAAGGGTTTGGGACCGGGGAGCTGTTTTTT
cdr3_aa: CASSLEGFGTGELFF

j_call: TRBJ2-2
v_call: TRBV5-1
d_call: .
clone_size: .
cdr3_nt: TGCGCCAGCAGTTATGCTAGCACCGCGAGTACCGGGGAGCTGTTTTTT
cdr3_aa: CASSYASTASTGELFF

j_call: TRBJ2-1
v_call: TRBV15
d_call: TRBD1
clone_size: .
cdr3_nt: TGTGCCACCAGCAAAGCGACAGGGAAGGTCAATGAGCAGTTCTTC
cdr3_aa: CATSKATGKVNEQFF

j_call: TRBJ2-3
v_call: TRBV15
d_call: .
clone_size: once
cdr3_nt: TGTGCCACCAGCAGAGATCTTCGGGGGCGCGGGGCAGATACGCAGTATTTT
cdr3_aa: CATSRDLRGRGADTQYF

j_call: TRBJ1-1
v_call: TRBV5-1
d_call: TRBD1
clone_size: .
cdr3_nt: TGCGCCAGCAGCATGGGACAGGGAGACACTGAAGCTTTCTTT
cdr3_aa: CASSMGQGDTEAFF

j_call: TRBJ2-3
v_call: TRBV10-3
d_call: TRBD2
clone_size: .
cdr3_nt: TGTGCCATCAGGTGGACTAGCGGGAGAACAGATACGCAGTATTTT
cdr3_aa: CAIRWTSGRTDTQYF

j_call: TRBJ2-2
v_call: TRBV19
d_call: TRBD1
clone_size: .
cdr3_nt: TGTGCCAGCGCCCGGGACAGGTCAACCGGGGAGCTGTTTTTT
cdr3_aa: CASARDRSTGELFF

j_call: TRBJ2-3
v_call: TRBV11-3
d_call: .
clone_size: once
cdr3_nt: TGTGCCAGCAGCTTAGATCCCACAGATACGCAGTATTTT
cdr3_aa: CASSLDPTDTQYF

j_call: TRBJ2-5
v_call: TRBV11-3
d_call: .
clone_size: .
cdr3_nt: TGTGCCAGCAGCTTGGACTGGGAAGAGACCCAGTACTTC
cdr3_aa: CASSLDWEETQYF

j_call: TRBJ2-7
v_call: TRBV5-5
d_call: .
clone_size: .
cdr3_nt: TGTGCCAGCAGCTTGCAGGGTGGAAACTACGAGCAGTACTTC
cdr3_aa: CASSLQGGNYEQYF

j_call: TRBJ1-5
v_call: TRBV5-4
d_call: TRBD1
clone_size: .
cdr3_nt: TGTGCCAGCAGCTTGGGGACAGGCCGAAATCAGCCCCAGCATTTT
cdr3_aa: CASSLGTGRNQPQHF

j_call: TRBJ2-3
v_call: TRBV9
d_call: .
clone_size: .
cdr3_nt: TGTGCCAGCAGCGTAGGCCTCCTCTCCAGGGGGGCCCCAGATACGCAGTATTTT
cdr3_aa: CASSVGLLSRGAPDTQYF

j_call: TRBJ1-6
v_call: TRBV7-2
d_call: TRBD1
clone_size: .
cdr3_nt: TGTGCCAGCAGCTCTCAGACAGGGGCATCTAATTCACCCCTCCACTTT
cdr3_aa: CASSSQTGASNSPLHF

j_call: TRBJ2-3
v_call: TRBV5-1
d_call: TRBD2
clone_size: .
cdr3_nt: TGCGCCAGCAGCTTGGATAGCGGGTTCTCGACAGATACGCAGTATTTT
cdr3_aa: CASSLDSGFSTDTQYF

j_call: TRBJ2-5
v_call: TRBV5-4
d_call: .
clone_size: .
cdr3_nt: TGTGCCAGCAGCTTGTTTTTACCGGGAGAAGAGACCCAGTACTTC
cdr3_aa: CASSLFLPGEETQYF

j_call: TRBJ1-2
v_call: TRBV5-4
d_call: .
clone_size: .
cdr3_nt: TGTGCCAGCAGCTTGTGGCAGGGGAATGGCTACACCTTC
cdr3_aa: CASSLWQGNGYTF

j_call: TRBJ1-2
v_call: TRBV18
d_call: .
clone_size: once
cdr3_nt: TGTGCCAGCTCCCTCAATGACTCCCCCGGCTACACCTTC
cdr3_aa: CASSLNDSPGYTF

j_call: TRBJ2-7
v_call: TRBV2
d_call: .
clone_size: .
cdr3_nt: TGTGCCAGCAGTGAATGGGGCGAGCAGTACTTC
cdr3_aa: CASSEWGEQYF

j_call: TRBJ2-2
v_call: TRBV2
d_call: .
clone_size: .
cdr3_nt: TGTGCCAGCAGTGGTAGAACCGGGGAGCTGTTTTTT
cdr3_aa: CASSGRTGELFF

j_call: TRBJ1-1
v_call: TRBV7-2
d_call: TRBD1
clone_size: .
cdr3_nt: TGTGCCAGCAGCTTGGGGGACAGGGTTACTGAAGCTTTCTTT
cdr3_aa: CASSLGDRVTEAFF

j_call: TRBJ1-4
v_call: TRBV7-2
d_call: .
clone_size: .
cdr3_nt: TGTGCCAGCAGCTTAGGGGTTGAAAAACTGTTTTTT
cdr3_aa: CASSLGVEKLFF

j_call: TRBJ2-7
v_call: TRBV4-2
d_call: .
clone_size: .
cdr3_nt: TGTGCCAGCAGCCAGGTTAATGAGAAGAACGAGCAGTACTTC
cdr3_aa: CASSQVNEKNEQYF

j_call: TRBJ2-1
v_call: TRBV2
d_call: .
clone_size: .
cdr3_nt: TGTGCCAGCAGCGAGAGACAGTCAAGCTCCTACAATGAGCAGTTCTTC
cdr3_aa: CASSERQSSSYNEQFF

j_call: TRBJ2-2
v_call: TRBV28
d_call: .
clone_size: .
cdr3_nt: TGTGCCAGCAGGATCCGAACCGGGGAGCTGTTTTTT
cdr3_aa: CASRIRTGELFF

j_call: TRBJ1-5
v_call: TRBV5-6
d_call: TRBD1
clone_size: .
cdr3_nt: TGTGCCAGCGACGGACAGGGATGGGTCTATAGCAATCAGCCCCAGCATTTT
cdr3_aa: CASDGQGWVYSNQPQHF

j_call: TRBJ2-1
v_call: TRBV19
d_call: .
clone_size: .
cdr3_nt: TGTGCCAGTAGTATCTTCGGGGAGGACTACAATGAGCAGTTCTTC
cdr3_aa: CASSIFGEDYNEQFF

j_call: TRBJ2-3
v_call: TRBV27
d_call: .
clone_size: .
cdr3_nt: TGTGCCAGCAGTTTCGTGTTCAACAGCCCAGGCACAGATACGCAGTATTTT
cdr3_aa: CASSFVFNSPGTDTQYF